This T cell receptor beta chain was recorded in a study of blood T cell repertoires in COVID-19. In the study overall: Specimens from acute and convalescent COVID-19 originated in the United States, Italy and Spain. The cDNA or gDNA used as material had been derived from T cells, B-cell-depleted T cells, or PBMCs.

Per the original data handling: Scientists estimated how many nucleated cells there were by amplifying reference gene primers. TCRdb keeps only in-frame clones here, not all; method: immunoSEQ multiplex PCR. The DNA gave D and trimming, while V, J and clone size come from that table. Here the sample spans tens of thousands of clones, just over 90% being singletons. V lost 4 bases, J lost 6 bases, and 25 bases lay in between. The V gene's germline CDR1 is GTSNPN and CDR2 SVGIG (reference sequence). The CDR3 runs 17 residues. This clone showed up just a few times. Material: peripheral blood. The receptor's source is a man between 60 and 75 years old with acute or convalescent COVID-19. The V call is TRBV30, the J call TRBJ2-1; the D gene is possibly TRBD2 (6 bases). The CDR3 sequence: CAWKGSVLISGANEQFF. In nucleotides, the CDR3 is TGTGCCTGGAAAGGGTCTGTATTAATTAGCGGAGCCAATGAGCAGTTCTTC.